Shown below are 14 T cell receptor beta chains from a single sample sequenced in a study of blood T cell repertoires in COVID-19. Data came from immunoSEQ multiplex PCR; TCRdb stores just in-frame clones and leaves some out. The sample yields 65,000 to 80,000 clones, 75% to 90% seen once. The sample taken for sequencing was peripheral blood. The receptors here all came from a man aged 30 to 39 with acute or convalescent COVID-19.

The chain has TRBV11-3 and TRBJ2-7; a weak D match, TRBD1 (6 bases). The germline gives CDR1 SGHNT, CDR2 YENEEA. The CDR3 spans 16 residues. Trimming removed 5 bases from V and 3 bases from J, with 20 bases in between. The CDR3 DNA is TGTGCCAGCAGCCAGGACAGACCAGTACCCCTCTACGAGCAGTACGTC. Translating it yields CASSQDRPVPLYEQYV.

The sample holds a few counts of this clone. The rearrangement links TRBV6-5 to TRBJ1-4, with D tentatively TRBD1 (5 bases). The CDR3 loop spans 13 amino acids. V was pared by 5 bases and J by 7 bases, with 11 bases between. Germline V lookup: CDR1 MNHEY, CDR2 SVGAGI. The CDR3 nucleotides are TGTGCCAGCAGTAGGGGCACACGTGAAAAACTGTTTTTT. Translating gives CASSRGTREKLFF.

This chain connects TRBV2 to TRBJ1-5; tentative D call: TRBD1 (5 bases). The CDR3 contains 14 residues. Germline CDR1 SNHLY, CDR2 FYNNEI. V was shortened by 8 bases and J by 3 bases, with 14 bases between the two germline ends. The CDR3, as DNA: TGTGCCAGCGGGTTGGAGGGGTTCAATCAGCCCCAGCATTTT. Translating gives CASGLEGFNQPQHF.

The rearrangement uses TRBV29-1 and TRBJ2-7; D unclear. The germline V gene has CDR1 SQVTM and CDR2 ANQGSEA. With 0 bases removed from V and 2 bases from J, the gap between germline ends came to 11 bases. The CDR3 sequence is 14 residues long. The CDR3 spells CSVEDGRIPYEQYF. The DNA of the CDR3 is TGCAGCGTTGAAGATGGCAGGATTCCCTACGAGCAGTACTTC.

The chain is built from TRBV5-5 and TRBJ1-5; TRBD1 might be the D (6 bases). Trimming stripped 3 bases from V and 7 bases from J, with 14 bases between. Per the germline V gene, CDR1 is SGHKS and CDR2 is YYEKEE (reference sequence). This CDR3 has 14 amino acids. The CDR3 reads CASSYLQGTQPQHF. Written as DNA, the CDR3 is TGTGCCAGCAGCTATCTACAGGGCACACAGCCCCAGCATTTT.

The V call is TRBV5-3, the J call TRBJ2-3, with 7 bases matching TRBD2. TRBV5-3 is reported as an ORF; its role is uncertain. J lost 3 bases, V lost 0 bases, and 7 bases had no gene match. This CDR3 has 16 residues. The DNA of the CDR3 is TGTGCCAGAAGCTTGGAGGCTAGCGGTGAGACAGATACGCAGTATTTT. It translates to CARSLEASGETDTQYF.

The chain links TRBV3-1 (or the pseudogene TRBV3-2) to TRBJ1-1, with no clear D. CDR3 length: 13 residues. Trimming removed 4 bases from V and 4 bases from J, with 10 bases in between. Germline CDR1 and CDR2: LGHDT and YNNKEL (reference sequence). DNA for the CDR3: TGTGCCAGCAGCCCTAGTCTCGGCACTGAAGCTTTCTTT. Protein sequence: CASSPSLGTEAFF.

The rearrangement joins TRBV2 to TRBJ2-1; 10 positions agree with TRBD2. The junction had 5 bases not matched to a gene; V was cut back by 6 bases and J by 3 bases. The CDR3 sequence is 15 residues long. Germline V CDR1 and CDR2: SNHLY, FYNNEI. CDR3 region: CASSVLAGGYNEQFF. As DNA, the CDR3 is TGTGCCAGCAGCGTTTTAGCGGGGGGCTACAATGAGCAGTTCTTC.

This chain connects TRBV7-9 to TRBJ1-1, with 7 bases lining up with TRBD1. Trimming at V came to 5 bases and at J to 11 bases, leaving 17 bases not matched to a gene. The CDR3 consists of 15 residues. Germline CDR1 and CDR2: SEHNR and FQNEAQ (reference sequence). CDR3 residues: CASSPTGTDFPEAFF. The CDR3 bases are TGTGCCAGCAGCCCGACCGGGACAGATTTTCCCGAGGCTTTCTTT. Filled out from reference TRBV7-9 and TRBJ1-1, the complete variable domain reads DTGVSQNPRHKITKRGQNVTFRCDPISEHNRLYWYRQTLGQGPEFLTYFQNEAQLEKSRLLSDRFSAERPKGSFSTLEIQRTEQGDSAMYLCASSPTGTDFPEAFFGQGTRLTVV.

The CDR3 DNA sequence: TGTGCCAGCAGCCTGACCCCCAGGGGGCTGAACACTGAAGCTTTCTTT. Translation gives CASSLTPRGLNTEAFF. The gene calls are TRBV14 and TRBJ1-1; TRBD1 agrees at 8 bases. The CDR3 loop spans 16 amino acids. The V gene end was trimmed by 4 bases and the J gene end by 0 bases; junction bases not matched to a gene: 7. Germline values: CDR1 SGHDN, CDR2 FVKESK.

V usage is TRBV20-1 and J usage is TRBJ1-3; the D is unclear. This CDR3 contains 11 residues. Trimming took off 3 bases at V and 4 bases at J, with 4 bases between the two ends. CDR1 and CDR2 from the germline V gene are DFQATT and SNEGSKA (reference sequence). CDR3 amino acids: CSASSGNTIYF. CDR3 nucleotides: TGCAGTGCTAGCTCGGGAAACACCATATATTTT.

V usage is TRBV27 and J usage is TRBJ2-1; 10 bases match TRBD2. The CDR3 is made up of 17 amino acids. The J segment lost 4 bases and the V segment lost 9 bases, leaving 15 bases of the junction unmatched. Germline V lookup: CDR1 MNHEY, CDR2 SMNVEV (reference sequence). The CDR3 here is CASNSGGTPVSYNEQFF. In DNA form, the CDR3 reads TGTGCCAGTAATAGCGGGGGGACCCCGGTATCGTACAATGAGCAGTTCTTC.

The gene calls are TRBV5-1 and TRBJ1-4, with no clear D. The CDR3 totals 15 residues. Germline assignment: CDR1 SGHRS and CDR2 YFSETQ. V was shortened by 4 bases and J by 0 bases, with 10 bases between the two germline ends. CDR3 sequence (DNA): TGCGCCAGCAGCCCGTACCGGGCAACTAATGAAAAACTGTTTTTT. Protein sequence: CASSPYRATNEKLFF.

CDR3 nucleotides: TGTGCCAGCAGTTATAAACGACAGCCGAACACTGAAGCTTTCTTT. Protein product: CASSYKRQPNTEAFF. The chain recombines TRBV5-8 with TRBJ1-1, with D perhaps TRBD1 (5 bases). Germline V lookup: CDR1 SGHTS, CDR2 YDEGEE. The V gene lost 5 bases and the J gene lost 1 base, with 15 bases spanning the gap. The CDR3 covers 15 residues.